Listed below are T cell receptor beta chains from one sample, sequenced in a study of vaccination and CD4 T cells after COVID-19. For these receptors, no antigen is known. TCRdb ran MiXCR on the PCR reads and lists one entry per CDR3 protein. The profile shows some 21,000 distinct CDR3 sequences, approximately 50% of them singletons. Sequences were derived from CD4+ T cells from blood, cultured in vitro, sampled before SARS-CoV-2 vaccination. The receptors stem from a human donor who had recovered from COVID-19. The CDR3 runs from the conserved cysteine through the conserved F or W. D genes are given only for firm matches. Some rows have no size entry. The others give once, few or many, or a class for an expanded clone.

DNA | CDR3 | size | J | V | D
TGTGCCAGCAGCTTAGCGGTAAGACAGCCCCAGCATTTT | CASSLAVRQPQHF | few | TRBJ1-5 | TRBV7-2 | .
TGTGCCAGCAGCCTATTGGGAGCGGGGGGGAACAATGAGCAGTTCTTC | CASSLLGAGGNNEQFF | few | TRBJ2-1 | TRBV7-2 | TRBD2
TGTGCCAGCAGGGGAAACGCGATCCGGGAAAACTATGGCTACACCTTC | CASRGNAIRENYGYTF | once | TRBJ1-2 | TRBV2 | .
TGTGCCACCAGTAGTGACAGCGAAGAGACCCAGTACTTC | CATSSDSEETQYF | . | TRBJ2-5 | TRBV24-1 | .
TGCAGTGCTTCAGACACCATAGGAAGCAATCAGCCCCAGCATTTT | CSASDTIGSNQPQHF | few | TRBJ1-5 | TRBV20-1 | .
TGTGCCAGCAGCCAAGCGCTAGCGGGGCAGGGGGAGCAGTACTTC | CASSQALAGQGEQYF | . | TRBJ2-7 | TRBV14 | TRBD2
TGCAGTGCTAGATCGGACAGGACGAGTTCACCCCTCCACTTT | CSARSDRTSSPLHF | few | TRBJ1-6 | TRBV20-1 | TRBD1
TGTGCCAGCAGCTTTGATGTGAGCGCCGGCGCTGAAGCTTTCTTT | CASSFDVSAGAEAFF | few | TRBJ1-1 | TRBV7-3 | .
TGCAGTGCTAGAGTGAGACTAGGTGGCAATCAGCCCCAGCATTTT | CSARVRLGGNQPQHF | few | TRBJ1-5 | TRBV20-1 | .
TGTGCCAGCTACAGGGAGGCCTACGAGCAGTACTTC | CASYREAYEQYF | . | TRBJ2-7 | TRBV2 | .
TGTGCCAGCAGTTTAGCGGGGGGGCAACGGTATTTT | CASSLAGGQRYF | . | TRBJ2-3 | TRBV2 | TRBD2
TGCAGTGCTAGAGTTGGACTAGCGGGGTACAATGAGCAGTTCTTC | CSARVGLAGYNEQFF | few | TRBJ2-1 | TRBV20-1 | TRBD2
TGTGCCAGCAGTAATAAGTGGCGTAGCACAGATACGCAGTATTTT | CASSNKWRSTDTQYF | few | TRBJ2-3 | TRBV27 | .
TGTGCCAGCAGCTTCTCACTGGCAGGGTACACTGAAGCTTTCTTT | CASSFSLAGYTEAFF | . | TRBJ1-1 | TRBV7-2 | .
TGCAGTGCTAGAGGTCCGACCGCCTCTCTAGCGGGGTTCACAGATACGCAGTATTTT | CSARGPTASLAGFTDTQYF | . | TRBJ2-3 | TRBV20-1 | TRBD2
TGCAGCGTTGCAAACAGGGGGAACACTGAAGCTTTCTTT | CSVANRGNTEAFF | once | TRBJ1-1 | TRBV29-1 | TRBD1
TGTGCCACACTATCCTCTGGAAACACCATATATTTT | CATLSSGNTIYF | once | TRBJ1-3 | TRBV28 | .
TGTGCCAGCAGTTCCCATCGGACAGGGGGCCCACTTAGCTCCTATAATTCACCCCTCCACTTT | CASSSHRTGGPLSSYNSPLHF | . | TRBJ1-6 | TRBV27 | TRBD1
TGTGCCAGCAGTTTTGGGGGGGCCCAAGGTAAAAACATTCAGTACTTC | CASSFGGAQGKNIQYF | . | TRBJ2-4 | TRBV27 | .
TGTGCCAGCAGTTATAGGCAGACTAGCAATCAGCCCCAGCATTTT | CASSYRQTSNQPQHF | . | TRBJ1-5 | TRBV6-5 | .
TGTGCCAGCAGCCCGGGAGGCTCGGGAGAGACCCAGTACTTC | CASSPGGSGETQYF | few | TRBJ2-5 | TRBV7-6 | TRBD2
TGTGCCAGCAGTCCCCGGTTATGGGCTAACTATGGCTACACCTTC | CASSPRLWANYGYTF | . | TRBJ1-2 | TRBV27 | .
TGTGCCAGTAGTTTAGATAGCAATCAGCCCCAGCATTTT | CASSLDSNQPQHF | few | TRBJ1-5 | TRBV19 | .
TGCAGTGCTAGAGATGGGTCCAAACTTGAAGCTTTCTTT | CSARDGSKLEAFF | . | TRBJ1-1 | TRBV20-1 | .
TGTGCCAGCAGCTTAGTTCCCGGCGGAGATACGCAGTATTTT | CASSLVPGGDTQYF | . | TRBJ2-3 | TRBV11-1 | .
TGTGCCTGGAGTGTGGGGGGCGCGACGAACACTGAAGCTTTCTTT | CAWSVGGATNTEAFF | once | TRBJ1-1 | TRBV30 | .
TGTGCCAGCAGCCATCCGGGACTAGCGGGACTCGGACTTAAAGAGACCCAGTACTTC | CASSHPGLAGLGLKETQYF | . | TRBJ2-5 | TRBV7-9 | TRBD2
TGTGCCAGCAGCTGGGGGACTAGCGGGACCTACAATGAGCAGTTCTTC | CASSWGTSGTYNEQFF | . | TRBJ2-1 | TRBV7-8 | TRBD2
TGTGCCAGTTTCTATGGCTACACCTTC | CASFYGYTF | . | TRBJ1-2 | TRBV27 | .
TGTGCCAGCAGTACGGACGGTACCCAAGAGACCCAGTACTTC | CASSTDGTQETQYF | . | TRBJ2-5 | TRBV6-1 | .
TGCAGTGCTCTAAAACCGGGACAGGGACTAGCTAACTATGGCTACACCTTC | CSALKPGQGLANYGYTF | . | TRBJ1-2 | TRBV20-1 | TRBD1
TGTGCCAGCAGTGCAGGGCGGCCAAACACAGATACGCAGTATTTT | CASSAGRPNTDTQYF | . | TRBJ2-3 | TRBV2 | .
TGTGCCAGCAGCCGACGTATTTTACTGGGCGGGAGGGCCCCGAGGACAGATACGCAGTATTTT | CASSRRILLGGRAPRTDTQYF | . | TRBJ2-3 | TRBV7-2 | TRBD2
TGTGCCTGGAGTGTGGTAGCGGGGGTGCTACAGTACTTC | CAWSVVAGVLQYF | . | TRBJ2-7 | TRBV30 | TRBD2
TGTGCCAGCAGTTACAGGGCCTCCCCCACTGAAGCTTTCTTT | CASSYRASPTEAFF | . | TRBJ1-1 | TRBV6-7 | .
TGTGCCAGCAGCTGGGACAGGGGGCAAGAGACCCAGTACTTC | CASSWDRGQETQYF | . | TRBJ2-5 | TRBV7-2 | TRBD1
TGTGCCAGCAGCTTAGGACTGAACTACGAGCAGTACTTC | CASSLGLNYEQYF | few | TRBJ2-7 | TRBV7-2 | .
TGTGCCAGCAGTTCCGGGACAGGGAGGACCAACGTCCTGACTTTC | CASSSGTGRTNVLTF | . | TRBJ2-6 | TRBV6-2/TRBV6-3 | TRBD1
TGTGCCAGCAGGACGGAGGTTACCTACGAGCAGTACTTC | CASRTEVTYEQYF | few | TRBJ2-7 | TRBV6-1 | .
TGTGCCAGTAGTAGACCTGGAAACACCATATATTTT | CASSRPGNTIYF | once | TRBJ1-3 | TRBV19 | .
TGTGCCAGCAGTGAAGGCCGTTTCAATCAGCCCCAGCATTTT | CASSEGRFNQPQHF | few | TRBJ1-5 | TRBV6-1 | .
TGCAGTGCCAAAAAGACAGGGGACCCTTATTCACCCCTCCACTTT | CSAKKTGDPYSPLHF | . | TRBJ1-6 | TRBV20-1 | TRBD1
TGTGCCAGCAGTGGCCGGAGCTCTGGGGCCAACGTCCTGACTTTC | CASSGRSSGANVLTF | . | TRBJ2-6 | TRBV2 | .
TGTGCCATCAGTGAGGGAAGAGGCGACGGCTACACCTTC | CAISEGRGDGYTF | . | TRBJ1-2 | TRBV10-3 | .
TGCGCCAGCAGCCAAGATTTCGGCTCCTACGAGCAGTACTTC | CASSQDFGSYEQYF | medium-sized | TRBJ2-7 | TRBV4-3 | .
TGCAGTGCTAGGGCTCCGGGGGAGGCGCAGCCCCAGCATTTT | CSARAPGEAQPQHF | few | TRBJ1-5 | TRBV20-1 | .
TGCGCCAGCAGCCCCAGAGCAGATGAAGCTTTCTTT | CASSPRADEAFF | . | TRBJ1-1 | TRBV5-1 | .
TGTGCCAGCAGCTTAGATGGCAGGGGGAGCACTGAAGCTTTCTTT | CASSLDGRGSTEAFF | . | TRBJ1-1 | TRBV7-9 | TRBD1
TGCGCCAGCAGTGAATCGGTCACCACGGACCCACTGAACACTGAAGCTTTCTTT | CASSESVTTDPLNTEAFF | . | TRBJ1-1 | TRBV6-1 | .
TGTGCCACCAGTGGAGCGGGAGGCCTTCCGGACACCGGGGAGCTGTTTTTT | CATSGAGGLPDTGELFF | . | TRBJ2-2 | TRBV24-1 | TRBD2
TGTGCCAGCAGCTTAGGGGACGGGGGACCGTACGAAGGCTACACCTTC | CASSLGDGGPYEGYTF | few | TRBJ1-2 | TRBV11-3 | .
TGTGCCCTCTCTCCGGGCAGAGCCCTCTATGGCTACACCTTC | CALSPGRALYGYTF | few | TRBJ1-2 | TRBV10-3 | .
TGTGCCAGCAGGGGCACGCTGGGACAATCTCTCCGGCAGTACTTC | CASRGTLGQSLRQYF | . | TRBJ2-7 | TRBV6-1 | .
TGTGCCAGCAGCGTAGCTATGGGGGATCCCACCGGGGAGCTGTTTTTT | CASSVAMGDPTGELFF | . | TRBJ2-2 | TRBV9 | .
TGTGCCAGCAGTGATAGAACAGGAGGTGAAGCTTTCTTT | CASSDRTGGEAFF | few | TRBJ1-1 | TRBV6-1 | .
TGTGCCAGCAGCTTGGTCCTACTAGCGGGAGGGCTAGGGGAGACCCAGTACTTC | CASSLVLLAGGLGETQYF | few | TRBJ2-5 | TRBV7-2 | TRBD2
TGTGCCAGCAGTGACAGGAGCAATGGCTACACCTTC | CASSDRSNGYTF | . | TRBJ1-2 | TRBV6-1 | .
TGTGCCACCAGCAGAGGGACAGGGATCCCTGGAAACACCATATATTTT | CATSRGTGIPGNTIYF | few | TRBJ1-3 | TRBV15 | TRBD1
TGTGCCAGCAGCTTTTCGGCGGGAGCGTATGCGCAGTATTTT | CASSFSAGAYAQYF | . | TRBJ2-3 | TRBV7-2 | TRBD2
TGTGCCAGCAGAGAGGACACCGCTAACTATGGCTACACCTTC | CASREDTANYGYTF | . | TRBJ1-2 | TRBV6-2/TRBV6-3 | .